One sample yielded the 9 T cell receptor beta chains listed below, sequenced in a study of lymphopenia after photon versus proton radiotherapy. This table comes from immunoSEQ multiplex PCR, and its TCRdb copy is limited to in-frame clones, with some not included. The sample records tens of thousands of clones, roughly 93% being singletons. The source material was peripheral blood, sampled from a patient treated with photon-based radiotherapy. Source of these receptors: a woman in her seventies with pancreatic cancer.

The rearrangement links TRBV10-3 to TRBJ1-4; D is possibly TRBD1 (5 bases). V was clipped by 6 bases and J by 0 bases, with 8 bases between them. The CDR3 contains 14 residues. Germline V lookup: CDR1 ENHRY, CDR2 SYGVKD. CDR3 loop: CAIRLGATNEKLFF. The CDR3, as DNA: TGTGCCATCAGGCTGGGGGCAACTAATGAAAAACTGTTTTTT.

The chain has TRBV2 and TRBJ1-3; a possible D gene is TRBD1 (6 bases). Trimming took 4 bases from V and 0 from J, leaving 13 bases between them. Germline lookup yields CDR1 SNHLY and CDR2 FYNNEI. The CDR3 spans 16 residues. The CDR3 is CASSAQGGFSGNTIYF. CDR3 nucleotides: TGTGCCAGCAGTGCCCAAGGGGGGTTCTCTGGAAACACCATATATTTT.

This chain joins TRBV6-1 and TRBJ2-5; possibly TRBD1 for D (5 bases). The V gene's germline CDR1 is MNHNS and CDR2 SASEGT. CDR3 length equals 13 residues. Trimming left V 6 bases short and J 4 bases short, with 12 bases between. CDR3 loop: CASSPQGRETQYF. The DNA of the CDR3 is TGTGCCAGCAGCCCTCAGGGCCGAGAGACCCAGTACTTC.

The rearrangement links TRBV28 to TRBJ1-4, with 9 bases identical to TRBD1. CDR3 length equals 15 residues. Germline V lookup: CDR1 MDHEN, CDR2 SYDVKM. Germline trimming cut 6 bases from V and 8 bases from J; bases unmatched to any gene: 10. This CDR3 reads CASSHRDRVREKLFF. The CDR3, as DNA: TGTGCCAGCAGCCATCGGGACAGGGTTCGGGAAAAACTGTTTTTT. Full variable domain (missing parts from reference TRBV28 and TRBJ1-4): DVKVTQSSRYLVKRTGEKVFLECVQDMDHENMFWYRQDPGLGLRLIYFSYDVKMKEKGDIPEGYSVSREKKERFSLILESASTNQTSMYLCASSHRDRVREKLFFGSGTQLSVL.

The chain links TRBV19 to TRBJ1-2; D is possibly TRBD1 (5 bases). The germline CDR1 and CDR2 sequences are LNHDA and SQIVND (reference sequence). Trimming left V 6 bases short and J 0 bases short, with 14 bases between. The CDR3 is 15 amino acids. The CDR3 DNA reads TGTGCCAGTAGCCTGACAGACTCTCCTAACTATGGCTACACCTTC. Translation: CASSLTDSPNYGYTF.

V usage is TRBV4-2 and J usage is TRBJ1-2, with TRBD1 matching over 7 bases. CDR1 and CDR2 from the germline V gene are LGHNA and YNFKEQ. The CDR3 runs to 16 residues. V was clipped by 0 bases and J by 4 bases; unmatched bases: 8. CDR3 in DNA: TGTGCCAGCAGCCAAGATTCGGTCGGGACAGCCTATGGCTACACCTTC. Its protein is CASSQDSVGTAYGYTF.

The V call is TRBV5-5, the J call TRBJ2-7, with 8 positions matching TRBD1. This CDR3 region has 14 residues. The germline CDR1 and CDR2 sequences are SGHKS and YYEKEE (reference sequence). Trimming at V came to 1 base and at J to 7 bases, leaving 7 bases not matched to a gene. CDR3 sequence (DNA): TGTGCCAGCAGCTTGAGACAGGGGTTGTATGAGCAGTACTTC. Amino acids: CASSLRQGLYEQYF.

The genes are TRBV25-1 and TRBJ1-5; D unresolved. Germline CDR1 reads MGHDK; CDR2 reads SYGVNS. Deletions cut 1 base from V and 7 bases from J, with 11 bases between. CDR3 size: 14 residues. This CDR3 reads CASSESATGQPQHF. In DNA form, the CDR3 reads TGTGCCAGCAGTGAATCTGCTACGGGGCAGCCCCAGCATTTT. The variable domain in full, completed from reference TRBV25-1 and TRBJ1-5, reads EADIYQTPRYLVIGTGKKITLECSQTMGHDKMYWYQQDPGMELHLIHYSYGVNSTEKGDLSSESTVSRIRTEHFPLTLESARPSHTSQYLCASSESATGQPQHFGDGTRLSIL.

The V and J genes are TRBV18 and TRBJ2-2; D not resolved. This CDR3 has 14 residues. V lost 4 bases to trimming and J lost 0 bases, with 6 bases between them. CDR1 KGHSH and CDR2 LQKENI come from the germline V gene. This CDR3 reads CASSQNSNTGELFF. As DNA, the CDR3 is TGTGCCAGCTCACAGAACTCGAACACCGGGGAGCTGTTTTTT.